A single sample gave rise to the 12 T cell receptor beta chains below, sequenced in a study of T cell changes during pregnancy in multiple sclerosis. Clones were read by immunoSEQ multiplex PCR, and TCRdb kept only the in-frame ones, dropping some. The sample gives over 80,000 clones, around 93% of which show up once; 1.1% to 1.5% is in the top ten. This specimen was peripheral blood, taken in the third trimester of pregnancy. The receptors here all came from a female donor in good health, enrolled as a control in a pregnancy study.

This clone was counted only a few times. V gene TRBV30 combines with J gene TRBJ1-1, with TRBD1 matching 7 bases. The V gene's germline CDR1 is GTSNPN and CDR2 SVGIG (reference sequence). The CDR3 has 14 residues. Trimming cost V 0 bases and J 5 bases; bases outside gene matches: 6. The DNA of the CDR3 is TGTGCCTGGAGTGTACCGAGGGGGCGTACTGAAGCTTTCTTT. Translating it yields CAWSVPRGRTEAFF.

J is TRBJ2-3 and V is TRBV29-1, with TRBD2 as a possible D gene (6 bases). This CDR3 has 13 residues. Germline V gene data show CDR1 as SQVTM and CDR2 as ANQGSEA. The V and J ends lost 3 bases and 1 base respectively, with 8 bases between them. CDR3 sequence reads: CSVEGGGTDTQYF. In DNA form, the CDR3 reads TGCAGCGTTGAGGGAGGTGGCACAGATACGCAGTATTTT.

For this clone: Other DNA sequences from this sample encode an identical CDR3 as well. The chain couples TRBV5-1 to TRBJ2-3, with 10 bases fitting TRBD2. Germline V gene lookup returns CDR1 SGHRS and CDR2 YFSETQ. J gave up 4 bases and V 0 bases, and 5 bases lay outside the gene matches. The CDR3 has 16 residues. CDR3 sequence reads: CASSLALAGAADTQYF. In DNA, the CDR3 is TGCGCCAGCAGCTTGGCGCTAGCGGGAGCGGCAGATACGCAGTATTTT. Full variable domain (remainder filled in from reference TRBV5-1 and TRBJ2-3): KAGVTQTPRYLIKTRGQQVTLSCSPISGHRSVSWYQQTPGQGLQFLFEYFSETQRNKGNFPGRFSGRQFSNSRSEMNVSTLELGDSALYLCASSLALAGAADTQYFGPGTRLTVL.

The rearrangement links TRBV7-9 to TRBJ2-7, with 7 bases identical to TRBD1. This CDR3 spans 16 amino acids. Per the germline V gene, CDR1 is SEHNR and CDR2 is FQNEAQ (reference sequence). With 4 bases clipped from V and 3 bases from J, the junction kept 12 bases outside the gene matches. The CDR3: CASSSPGGRPVYEQYF. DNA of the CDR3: TGTGCCAGCAGCTCACCAGGGGGACGACCCGTCTACGAGCAGTACTTC.

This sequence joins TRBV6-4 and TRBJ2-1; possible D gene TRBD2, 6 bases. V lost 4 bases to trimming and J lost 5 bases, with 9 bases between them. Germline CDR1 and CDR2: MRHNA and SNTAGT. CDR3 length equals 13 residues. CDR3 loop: CASSVREHNEQFF. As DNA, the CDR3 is TGTGCCAGCAGTGTCCGGGAGCACAATGAGCAGTTCTTC.

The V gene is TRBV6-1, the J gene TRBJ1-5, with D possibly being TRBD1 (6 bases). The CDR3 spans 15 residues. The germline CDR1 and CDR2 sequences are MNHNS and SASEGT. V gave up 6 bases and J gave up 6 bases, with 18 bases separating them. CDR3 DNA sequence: TGTGCCAGCAGCCAGGGGCTGGAGTCGGGTCAGCCCCAGCATTTT. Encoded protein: CASSQGLESGQPQHF.

The CDR3 sequence is CASSQEPPRGSPLHF. DNA of the CDR3: TGCGCCAGCAGCCAAGAACCCCCCAGGGGTTCACCCCTCCACTTT. The chain has TRBV4-1 and TRBJ1-6; the D gene is possibly TRBD1 (6 bases). V was cut by 0 bases and J by 9 bases, with 12 bases left in between. The CDR3 has 15 residues. Germline CDR1 reads MGHRA; CDR2 reads YSYEKL.

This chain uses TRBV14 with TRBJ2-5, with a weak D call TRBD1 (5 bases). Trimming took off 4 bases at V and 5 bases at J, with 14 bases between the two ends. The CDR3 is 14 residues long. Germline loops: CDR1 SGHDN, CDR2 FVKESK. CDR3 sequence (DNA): TGTGCCAGCAGCCTTCAGGGTCTGGAGGAGACCCAGTACTTC. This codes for CASSLQGLEETQYF. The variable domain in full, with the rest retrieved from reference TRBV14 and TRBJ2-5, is EAGVTQFPSHSVIEKGQTVTLRCDPISGHDNLYWYRRVMGKEIKFLLHFVKESKQDESGMPNNRFLAERTGGTYSTLKVQPAELEDSGVYFCASSLQGLEETQYFGPGTRLLVL.

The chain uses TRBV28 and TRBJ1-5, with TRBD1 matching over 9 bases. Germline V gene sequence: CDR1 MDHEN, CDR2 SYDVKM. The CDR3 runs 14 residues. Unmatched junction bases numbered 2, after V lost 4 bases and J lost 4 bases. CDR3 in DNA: TGTGCCAGCAGTTCGGGGACAGGGAATCAGCCCCAGCATTTT. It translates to CASSSGTGNQPQHF.

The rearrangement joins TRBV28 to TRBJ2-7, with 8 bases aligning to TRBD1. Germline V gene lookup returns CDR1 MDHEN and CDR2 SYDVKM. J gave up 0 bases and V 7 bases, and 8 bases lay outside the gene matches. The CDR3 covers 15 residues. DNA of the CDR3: TGTGCCAGCACCCCCCGGGACAGGCCCTCCTACGAGCAGTACTTC. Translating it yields CASTPRDRPSYEQYF.

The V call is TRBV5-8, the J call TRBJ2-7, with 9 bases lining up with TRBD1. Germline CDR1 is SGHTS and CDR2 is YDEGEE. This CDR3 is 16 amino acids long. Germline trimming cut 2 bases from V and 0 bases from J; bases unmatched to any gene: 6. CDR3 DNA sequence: TGTGCCAGCAGCTTTGGGACAGGGAGTCCCTCCTACGAGCAGTACTTC. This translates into CASSFGTGSPSYEQYF.

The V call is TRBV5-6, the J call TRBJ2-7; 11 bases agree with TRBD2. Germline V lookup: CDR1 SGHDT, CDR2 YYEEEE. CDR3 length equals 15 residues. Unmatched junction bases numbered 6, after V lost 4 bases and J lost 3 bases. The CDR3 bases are TGTGCCAGCAGCCATACTAGCGGGAGTAACTACGAGCAGTACTTC. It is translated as CASSHTSGSNYEQYF.